This TCR beta chain was sequenced in a study of breast tumors, draining lymph nodes, adjacent tissues. Points from the study as a whole: Tumor and nontumor repertoires were significantly more similar in luminal-like than in basal-like breast cancer. Most tumor T cells seemingly derive from lymph node, then expand in tumor.

Trimming removed 1 base at V and 6 bases at J, with 18 bases between. Germline loops: CDR1 LGHNA, CDR2 YNFKEQ. The CDR3 covers 17 residues. This clonotype was seen only a few times. The antigen remains unidentified. TCRdb recomputed calls from the multiplex PCR reads with MiXCR, one row per CDR3 protein. The table lists 250,000 or so distinct CDR3 sequences, roughly 31% of them singletons, with about 1.2% in the top ten. Samples came from axillary lymph nodes draining the breast cancer. The sequencing input was axillary lymph node tissue. The chain uses TRBV4-2 and TRBJ2-2, with D perhaps TRBD1 or TRBD2 (7 bases each). The TCR sequence derives from a female donor with breast cancer. Some clones in this sample may be carry-over from other donors' samples. The CDR3: CASSQGGGRGLSGELFF. The DNA for the CDR3 is TGTGCCAGCAGCCAAGGGGGGGGGAGGGGGCTGTCCGGGGAGCTGTTTTTT.